These T cell receptor beta chains were read from a single sample in a study of cytomegalovirus exposure and HLA in healthy donors. Only in-frame clones appear in the TCRdb table, and some are missing; sequencing was by immunoSEQ multiplex PCR. The repertoire holds 150,000 to 180,000 clones, around 81% seen once, with roughly 5.9% in the top ten. The sample was PBMCs. The receptors shown here come from a middle-aged woman in good health and CMV-seropositive. CDR3s include the opening cysteine and the closing phenylalanine or tryptophan. Fields, in order: clone size, CDR3 length, D gene, V gene, J gene, CDR3 DNA, CDR3 protein. D genes are given only for firm matches. The size entry is marked missing in some rows and otherwise reads once, few, many or a size class.

clone_size: -; cdr3_length: 14; d_call: TRBD1; v_call: TRBV28; j_call: TRBJ1-2; cdr3_nt: TGTGCCAGCATTCGGACAGGAACAGGCTATGGCTACACCTTC; cdr3_aa: CASIRTGTGYGYTF
clone_size: -; cdr3_length: 17; d_call: TRBD1; v_call: TRBV18; j_call: TRBJ1-1; cdr3_nt: TGTGCCAGCTCACCACTATCCGCAGGGGGCATGAACACTGAAGCTTTCTTT; cdr3_aa: CASSPLSAGGMNTEAFF
clone_size: -; cdr3_length: 15; d_call: TRBD1; v_call: TRBV28; j_call: TRBJ1-1; cdr3_nt: TGTGCCAGCAGTGGGACAGGGACCCTGAACACTGAAGCTTTCTTT; cdr3_aa: CASSGTGTLNTEAFF
clone_size: -; cdr3_length: 13; d_call: -; v_call: TRBV27; j_call: TRBJ1-4; cdr3_nt: TGTGCCAGCAGTTTTGTCGCTAATGAAAAACTGTTTTTT; cdr3_aa: CASSFVANEKLFF
clone_size: -; cdr3_length: 13; d_call: -; v_call: TRBV5-6; j_call: TRBJ2-1; cdr3_nt: TGTGCCAGCAGCTTGTCCAGAAACAATGAGCAGTTCTTC; cdr3_aa: CASSLSRNNEQFF
clone_size: -; cdr3_length: 15; d_call: TRBD1; v_call: TRBV28; j_call: TRBJ2-1; cdr3_nt: TGTGCCAGCAGTCGTACAGGGGGGTCCTACAATGAGCAGTTCTTC; cdr3_aa: CASSRTGGSYNEQFF
clone_size: -; cdr3_length: 14; d_call: TRBD1; v_call: TRBV7-2; j_call: TRBJ1-1; cdr3_nt: TGTGCCAGCAGCCTTAAGACAGGGGGAACTGAAGCTTTCTTT; cdr3_aa: CASSLKTGGTEAFF
clone_size: -; cdr3_length: 14; d_call: -; v_call: TRBV2; j_call: TRBJ1-1; cdr3_nt: TGTGCCAGCACCCCGCAGTTGGGGGGCACTGAAGCTTTCTTT; cdr3_aa: CASTPQLGGTEAFF
clone_size: -; cdr3_length: 16; d_call: TRBD2; v_call: TRBV7-9; j_call: TRBJ2-3; cdr3_nt: TGTGCCAGCAGCCTTGGAGCGGGGGGTAGCACAGATACGCAGTATTTT; cdr3_aa: CASSLGAGGSTDTQYF
clone_size: few; cdr3_length: 16; d_call: -; v_call: TRBV5-4; j_call: TRBJ2-1; cdr3_nt: TGTGCCAGCAGCACCCTACAGGAGGGACCTTACAATGAGCAGTTCTTC; cdr3_aa: CASSTLQEGPYNEQFF
clone_size: -; cdr3_length: 15; d_call: -; v_call: TRBV29-1; j_call: TRBJ2-1; cdr3_nt: TGCAGCGTTTACGGGGGACAGAGTACGTACAATGAGCAGTTCTTC; cdr3_aa: CSVYGGQSTYNEQFF
clone_size: -; cdr3_length: 12; d_call: -; v_call: TRBV6-1; j_call: TRBJ2-7; cdr3_nt: TGTGCCAGCAGTAACCGGGGACTCGAGCAGTACTTC; cdr3_aa: CASSNRGLEQYF
clone_size: -; cdr3_length: 11; d_call: -; v_call: TRBV29-1; j_call: TRBJ1-1; cdr3_nt: TGCAGCGTTGGCAGGAACACTGAAGCTTTCTTT; cdr3_aa: CSVGRNTEAFF
clone_size: -; cdr3_length: 15; d_call: -; v_call: TRBV5-1; j_call: TRBJ2-5; cdr3_nt: TGCGCCAGCAGCTTGGACGGCTCCAGGGAAGAGACCCAGTACTTC; cdr3_aa: CASSLDGSREETQYF
clone_size: few; cdr3_length: 17; d_call: TRBD2; v_call: TRBV6-1; j_call: TRBJ2-2; cdr3_nt: TGTGCCAGCAGTGTCCCTCAAGCGGGGGCGAACACCGGGGAGCTGTTTTTT; cdr3_aa: CASSVPQAGANTGELFF